The present TCR beta chain was sequenced within a study of CD8+ T cells in alopecia areata. Study summary: Patients took tofacitinib for 6 to 18 months, followed by 6 drug-free months.

A note on this clone: Its matching antigen is unknown.

The CDR3 covers 13 residues. CDR1 is MNHNS, CDR2 SASEGT, per germline. The germline V and J ends were trimmed by 1 base and 10 bases, with 8 bases remaining between them. Study results and caveats: Tofacitinib did not eliminate many expanded lesional clones from scalp or blood. More clonal than normal scalp was lesional scalp, particularly alopecia totalis/universalis.

RNA extraction was followed by reverse transcription into cDNA, which acted as the sequencing template. Libraries were prepared by immunoSEQ multiplex PCR; TCRdb keeps only in-frame clonotypes and omits some of them. This table has about 160,000 clones, approximately 65% appearing once. As to treatment: oral pan-JAK inhibitor, 5-10 mg twice daily. Lesional scalp punch biopsies and peripheral blood came from alopecia areata patients. The chain joins TRBV6-1 to TRBJ1-6, with no clear D. Sequencing was performed on CD4+ T cells sorted from blood, taken at week 4, from a patient treated with tofacitinib. The clonotype comes from a human donor with alopecia areata. The CDR3 loop is CASSEVGRSPLHF. Written as DNA, the CDR3 is TGTGCCAGCAGTGAAGTCGGGCGGTCACCCCTCCACTTT.